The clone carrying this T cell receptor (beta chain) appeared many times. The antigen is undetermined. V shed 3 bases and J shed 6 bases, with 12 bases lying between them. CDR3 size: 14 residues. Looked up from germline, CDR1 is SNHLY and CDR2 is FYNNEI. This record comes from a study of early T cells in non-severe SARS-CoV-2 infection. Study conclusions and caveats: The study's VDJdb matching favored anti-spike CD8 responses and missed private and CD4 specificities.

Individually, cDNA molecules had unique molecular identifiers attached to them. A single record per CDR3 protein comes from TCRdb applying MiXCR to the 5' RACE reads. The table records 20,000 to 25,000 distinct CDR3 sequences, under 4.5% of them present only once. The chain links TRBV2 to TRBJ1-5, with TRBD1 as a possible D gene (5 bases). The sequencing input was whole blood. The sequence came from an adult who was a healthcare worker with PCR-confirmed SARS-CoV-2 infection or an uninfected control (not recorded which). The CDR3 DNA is TGTGCCAGCAGTGACGGGGGGATTGGTCAGCCCCAGCATTTT. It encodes CASSDGGIGQPQHF.